The rows below give T cell receptor beta chains drawn from one sample of a study of identical twins. TCRdb re-called the 5' RACE reads with MiXCR, one entry per CDR3 protein. The table lists 1.5 million to 2 million distinct CDR3 sequences, roughly a third of them singletons. Specimen: cord blood. These receptors all stem from a newborn girl in good health. CDR3s include the opening cysteine and the closing phenylalanine or tryptophan. D genes are given only for firm matches. The size field is filled for only some rows; it gives once, few, many or a size class.

clone_size,d_call,j_call,v_call,cdr3_nt,cdr3_aa
.,TRBD1,TRBJ1-4,TRBV20-1,TGCAGTGCTAGAGATGGGGGACAGGGGGATGAAAAACTGTTTTTT,CSARDGGQGDEKLFF
.,TRBD1,TRBJ2-5,TRBV20-1,TGCAGTGCTGACCGGGACAGGGTGTACTTC,CSADRDRVYF
many,.,TRBJ2-3,TRBV12-3/TRBV12-4,TGTGCCAGCAGTTTCAGTAGTAGCACAGATACGCAGTATTTT,CASSFSSSTDTQYF
few,TRBD2,TRBJ2-1,TRBV7-8,TGTGCCAGCAGCAAGACCGAGGTAGCGGGCAATGAGCAGTTCTTC,CASSKTEVAGNEQFF
.,.,TRBJ2-1,TRBV6-4,TGTGCCAGTAGTTTAACAGGGTCTGGGGCGGGAGCAGACAATGAGCAGTTCTTC,CASSLTGSGAGADNEQFF
few,TRBD2,TRBJ2-1,TRBV5-4,TGTGCCAGTTCGAAGAACGTAGCGGGAGGGCGCAATGAGCAGTTCTTC,CASSKNVAGGRNEQFF
few,.,TRBJ2-2,TRBV28,TGTGCCAGCATCGGCGGGACAGTTAACACCGGGGAGCTGTTTTTT,CASIGGTVNTGELFF
few,TRBD2,TRBJ2-1,TRBV5-1,TGCGCCAGCAGCTTTCGGACTAGCGGGGAAAATGAGCAGTTCTTC,CASSFRTSGENEQFF
.,TRBD1,TRBJ1-1,TRBV6-5,TGTGCCAGCAGCCGCGACACAGGGGGCTGGGGCACTGAAGCTTTCTTT,CASSRDTGGWGTEAFF
.,TRBD2,TRBJ2-1,TRBV3-1,TGTGCCAGCAGCTATAGACTAGCGGGAGGAGGCTCCTACAATGAGCAGTTCTTC,CASSYRLAGGGSYNEQFF
.,.,TRBJ2-7,TRBV6-6,TGTGCCAGCAGTTACTCGAACGGGGGCAGTTACGAGCAGTACTTC,CASSYSNGGSYEQYF
.,.,TRBJ2-7,TRBV20-1,TGCAGTGCTGTACGCCGGGTCGAGCAGTACTTC,CSAVRRVEQYF
.,.,TRBJ2-4,TRBV19,TGTGCCAGTACTCCGAACCTAGCCAAAAACATTCAGTACTTC,CASTPNLAKNIQYF
once,TRBD1,TRBJ2-7,TRBV10-3,TGTGCCATGGGGGACAGGCCCCTTTACGAGCAGTACTTC,CAMGDRPLYEQYF
few,.,TRBJ1-6,TRBV10-3,TGTGCCATCAGGGACGGCCAGAGCTCCTATAATTCACCCCTCCACTTT,CAIRDGQSSYNSPLHF
few,TRBD2,TRBJ2-7,TRBV6-2/TRBV6-3,TGTGCCAACACTGGGACTAGCGGGTCCGTGACCCTCTACGAGCAGTACTTC,CANTGTSGSVTLYEQYF
.,TRBD2,TRBJ2-1,TRBV28,TGTGCCAGCAGTTTTTCCGGCGGGAGCTCCTACAATGAGCAGTTCTTC,CASSFSGGSSYNEQFF
.,.,TRBJ2-5,TRBV4-2,TGTGCCAGCAGCCAAGGTAGGGCACAAGAGACCCAGTACTTC,CASSQGRAQETQYF
.,.,TRBJ2-3,TRBV28,TGTGCCAGCAGCCAAATACGAAGCTCGTTTAAGACAGATACGCAGTATTTT,CASSQIRSSFKTDTQYF
few,.,TRBJ1-1,TRBV6-6,TGTGCCAGCAGCCCGATTGTCATGAACACTGAAGCTTTCTTT,CASSPIVMNTEAFF
.,TRBD2,TRBJ2-7,TRBV20-1,TGCAGTGGCATACTAGCGGGCTTTTCCTACGAGCAGTACTTC,CSGILAGFSYEQYF
.,.,TRBJ2-1,TRBV12-3/TRBV12-4,TGTGCCAGCAGTTTAGCCCCCCTTCGGGAGCTCTCCTACAATGAGCAGTTCTTC,CASSLAPLRELSYNEQFF
.,TRBD1,TRBJ2-5,TRBV27,TGTGCCAGCAGTCAACTTACGGGACAGGGGCTGAATGAGCAGTACTTC,CASSQLTGQGLNEQYF
few,TRBD1,TRBJ2-1,TRBV27,TGTGCCAGCAGTTCTCTGGACAGGGGGTACAATGAGCAGTTCTTC,CASSSLDRGYNEQFF